These 17 T cell receptor beta chains share one sample of origin, sequenced in a study of blood T cell repertoires in COVID-19. Profiled with immunoSEQ multiplex PCR; TCRdb holds only in-frame clones, not every one. The repertoire holds some 240,000 clones, with about 86% as singletons. Sequenced input: PBMCs or T cells enriched from blood (not recorded which). The source is a man aged 50 or older who had recovered from COVID-19.

This clone appeared once. V is TRBV12-3 or TRBV12-4 and J is TRBJ1-2, with 9 bases aligning to TRBD1. V was pared by 5 bases and J by 8 bases, with 3 bases of the junction left unmatched. The CDR3 consists of 12 residues. The CDR3 is CASSTGGGGYTF. The CDR3, as DNA: TGTGCCAGCAGTACAGGGGGCGGGGGCTACACCTTC.

This clone was seen more than once but under ten times. The chain recombines TRBV19 with TRBJ2-7; 8 bases match TRBD2. The V and J ends lost 2 bases and 3 bases, in that order; junction bases with no gene match: 12. The CDR3 sequence is 17 residues long. CDR1 and CDR2 (germline): LNHDA, SQIVND (reference sequence). The CDR3: CASSIRATAGALYEQYF. As DNA, the CDR3 is TGTGCCAGTAGTATAAGAGCCACAGCGGGGGCCCTCTACGAGCAGTACTTC. The whole variable domain, remainder taken from reference TRBV19 and TRBJ2-7, is DGGITQSPKYLFRKEGQNVTLSCEQNLNHDAMYWYRQDPGQGLRLIYYSQIVNDFQKGDIAEGYSVSREKKESFPLTVTSAQKNPTAFYLCASSIRATAGALYEQYFGPGTRLTVT.

This chain links TRBV3-1 (or the pseudogene TRBV3-2) with TRBJ2-3; a possible D gene is TRBD1 (6 bases). V gave up 4 bases and J gave up 0 bases, with 8 bases separating them. This CDR3 comprises 14 residues. Germline loops: CDR1 LGHDT, CDR2 YNNKEL (reference sequence). The DNA of the CDR3 is TGTGCCAGCAGCCGGGACACTAGCACAGATACGCAGTATTTT. This encodes CASSRDTSTDTQYF.

This clone has just one count. The CDR3 sequence is CASSSLRADSGEQYF. The CDR3 bases are TGCGCCAGCAGCAGCCTTAGAGCGGATAGCGGGGAGCAGTACTTC. The V call is TRBV5-1, the J call TRBJ2-7; 7 bases match TRBD2. The CDR3 spans 15 residues. Germline lookup yields CDR1 SGHRS and CDR2 YFSETQ. The V and J ends lost 4 bases and 7 bases, in that order; junction bases with no gene match: 14.

This chain links TRBV19 with TRBJ2-2, with D maybe TRBD2 (5 bases). Germline CDR1 reads LNHDA; CDR2 reads SQIVND (reference sequence). CDR3 length: 16 amino acids. Trimming removed 1 base from V and 0 bases from J, with 9 bases in between. The CDR3 sequence is CASSIGFSANTGELFF. The CDR3 DNA is TGTGCCAGTAGTATAGGTTTTAGCGCGAACACCGGGGAGCTGTTTTTT.

This chain links TRBV15 with TRBJ2-1, with TRBD2 matching 8 bases. The trim removed 4 bases at V and 8 bases at J, leaving 7 bases unmatched. Germline V gene lookup returns CDR1 LNHNV and CDR2 YYDKDF (reference sequence). This CDR3 is built from 14 residues. CDR3 bases: TGTGCCACCAGCATCGGGGGGGCTATCTATGAGCAGTTCTTC. This gives the protein CATSIGGAIYEQFF.

The rearrangement links TRBV5-1 to TRBJ1-2, with D uncertain. Germline V gives CDR1 SGHRS, CDR2 YFSETQ. CDR3 length: 13 amino acids. Trimming took 1 base from V and 7 from J, leaving 11 bases between them. The CDR3 coding sequence is TGCGCCAGCAGCTTGAGTGGTGGCCCTGGCTACACCTTC. It specifies CASSLSGGPGYTF.

This clone appeared once. This chain joins TRBV4-2 and TRBJ1-2, with a weak D call TRBD1 (6 bases). CDR1 and CDR2 from the germline V gene are LGHNA and YNFKEQ. V was cut by 4 bases and J by 4 bases, with 19 bases left in between. The CDR3 extends over 16 amino acids. CDR3 in DNA: TGTGCCAGCAGCCCTAATTTACAGGGCTTAACCTATGGCTACACCTTC. As protein: CASSPNLQGLTYGYTF.

This clone was seen a single time. The sample carries other DNA sequences with the same CDR3. This sequence joins TRBV5-1 and TRBJ2-1; D might be TRBD2 (6 bases). Germline CDR1 SGHRS, CDR2 YFSETQ. V lost 4 bases and J 7 bases, leaving 18 bases between the germline ends. This CDR3 has 15 amino acids. CDR3 nucleotides: TGCGCCAGCAGCCTCGCTCCGGGAGATTCAAATGAGCAGTTCTTC. Protein product: CASSLAPGDSNEQFF.

V gene TRBV5-6 combines with J gene TRBJ1-2; TRBD1 matches 7 bases. Trimming removed 5 bases from V and 0 bases from J; junction bases left unmatched: 10. The germline V gene encodes CDR1 SGHDT and CDR2 YYEEEE. This CDR3 spans 16 amino acids. In DNA form, the CDR3 reads TGTGCCAGCAGACAGACGGGACAGTTAGCTAACTATGGCTACACCTTC. Residues: CASRQTGQLANYGYTF.

V is TRBV9 and J is TRBJ2-5; 7 nucleotides align to TRBD1. V gave up 3 bases and J gave up 2 bases; unmatched junction bases: 7. The CDR3 extends over 15 amino acids. Germline loops: CDR1 SGDLS, CDR2 YYNGEE. The CDR3 sequence: CASSATGTEQETQYF. CDR3 in DNA: TGTGCCAGCAGCGCGACCGGGACAGAACAAGAGACCCAGTACTTC.

With regard to this clone: One junction end disagrees with the germline gene, perhaps due to a read error. This chain joins TRBV5-4 and TRBJ2-5; 8 bases line up with TRBD1. The CDR3 is 16 amino acids. The germline gives CDR1 SGHNT, CDR2 YYREEE (reference sequence). CDR3 DNA: TGTGCCAGCAGCTCTACCTCCGGGACAGGCCCTCCGGTCGGGCACTTC. As protein: CASSSTSGTGPPVGHF.

V and J are TRBV3-1 (or the pseudogene TRBV3-2) and TRBJ2-5; possibly TRBD1 for D (6 bases). V was shortened by 1 base and J by 6 bases, with 12 bases between the two germline ends. In germline, CDR1 is LGHDT, CDR2 YNNKEL (reference sequence). The CDR3 totals 14 residues. CDR3 in DNA: TGTGCCAGCAGCCAAGTAACAGGGCGGCAGACCCAGTACTTC. Translating it yields CASSQVTGRQTQYF.

J is TRBJ1-1 and V is TRBV25-1; 10 bases match TRBD1. The CDR3 loop spans 17 amino acids. Germline values: CDR1 MGHDK, CDR2 SYGVNS. V lost 6 bases, J lost 2 bases, and 12 bases stayed unmatched. CDR3 in amino acids: CASRGGWDRGLNTEAFF. As DNA, the CDR3 is TGTGCCAGCAGGGGGGGATGGGACAGGGGCCTTAACACTGAAGCTTTCTTT.

The CDR3 loop reads CASSRQVALFEQYF. The CDR3 bases are TGTGCCAGCAGCCGACAGGTAGCTCTGTTCGAGCAGTACTTC. The chain has TRBV6-2 or TRBV6-3 and TRBJ2-7, with D perhaps TRBD1 (6 bases). Trimming took 6 bases from V and 6 from J, leaving 18 bases between them. Germline CDR1 reads MNHEY; CDR2 reads SVGEGT. The CDR3 has 14 amino acids.

The V call is TRBV19, the J call TRBJ2-1, with D possibly matching TRBD1 (5 bases). Germline V gives CDR1 LNHDA, CDR2 SQIVND (reference sequence). The ends were cut back, 4 bases at V and 4 bases at J, with 8 bases in the middle. The CDR3 runs to 13 residues. The CDR3 DNA sequence: TGTGCCAGTAGTACGACAGCATACAATGAGCAGTTCTTC. Encoded protein: CASSTTAYNEQFF. The variable domain in full, completed from reference TRBV19 and TRBJ2-1, reads DGGITQSPKYLFRKEGQNVTLSCEQNLNHDAMYWYRQDPGQGLRLIYYSQIVNDFQKGDIAEGYSVSREKKESFPLTVTSAQKNPTAFYLCASSTTAYNEQFFGPGTRLTVL.

The V and J genes are TRBV7-3 and TRBJ2-1; 7 bases align to TRBD1. The CDR3 loop spans 16 amino acids. The V gene end was trimmed by 5 bases and the J gene end by 4 bases; junction bases not matched to a gene: 11. The germline CDR1 and CDR2 sequences are SGHTA and FQGTGA. The CDR3 DNA reads TGTGCCAGCAGCGCCTCGGGGACAGCGTCTTACAATGAGCAGTTCTTC. Its protein is CASSASGTASYNEQFF.